This entry features one T cell receptor (beta chain) sequence. The antigen remains undetermined. 13 Jbeta primers and 60 Vbeta primers were used for the PCR. Sequencing used immunoSEQ multiplex PCR; TCRdb keeps in-frame clones, though not all of them. The table includes around 180,000 clones, about 80% detected once. This sample was included in a study of cytomegalovirus exposure and HLA in healthy donors. With V trimmed by 5 bases and J by 10 bases, 6 bases remained unmatched. Germline CDR1 reads MNHEY; CDR2 reads SVGAGI. This CDR3 region has 13 residues. Study results and caveats: Investigators reported 164 TCR beta chains as tied to cytomegalovirus. TCR beta V- and J-gene trimming was later associated with a missense DCLRE1C variant. Rarity characterized most TCR sequences, yet some public TCRs appeared in many donors. The number of N-insertions in an Asian-associated ancestry cluster was reportedly below the 666-donor mean in a later analysis.

Sequenced input: PBMCs. The chain carries TRBV6-5 and TRBJ1-1; 11 bases are a match to TRBD1. This TCR was recovered from a woman aged 18-29 years in good health and CMV-seropositive. In DNA form, the CDR3 reads TGTGCCAGCAGTGCCCGGGACAGGGGGGTAGCTTTCTTT. This codes for CASSARDRGVAFF.